This T cell receptor beta chain was found in a study of blood T cell repertoires in COVID-19. Germline CDR1 SGHRS, CDR2 YFSETQ. The CDR3 runs to 14 residues. The V and J ends lost 4 bases and 5 bases, in that order; junction bases with no gene match: 4. Clones were read by immunoSEQ multiplex PCR, and TCRdb kept only the in-frame ones, dropping some. The sample shows roughly 190,000 clones, 75% to 95% of them seen only once. This chain connects TRBV5-1 to TRBJ2-3; 10 positions agree with TRBD2. The receptor was derived from a man between 50 and 59 years old with acute or convalescent COVID-19. Sequences were obtained from peripheral blood. CDR3 DNA sequence: TGCGCCAGCAGCCAGCGGGAGGGCCGAGATACGCAGTATTTT. Translation: CASSQREGRDTQYF.